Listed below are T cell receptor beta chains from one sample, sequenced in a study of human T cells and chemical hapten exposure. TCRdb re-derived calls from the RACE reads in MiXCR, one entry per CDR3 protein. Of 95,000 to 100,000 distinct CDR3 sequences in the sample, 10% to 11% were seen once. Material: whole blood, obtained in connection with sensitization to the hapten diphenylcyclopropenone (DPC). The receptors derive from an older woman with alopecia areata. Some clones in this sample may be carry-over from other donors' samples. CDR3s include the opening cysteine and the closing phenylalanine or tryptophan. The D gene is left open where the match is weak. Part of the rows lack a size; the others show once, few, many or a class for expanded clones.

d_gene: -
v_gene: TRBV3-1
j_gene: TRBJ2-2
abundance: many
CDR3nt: TGTGCCAGCAGCCATAACACCGGGGAGCTGTTTTTT
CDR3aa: CASSHNTGELFF

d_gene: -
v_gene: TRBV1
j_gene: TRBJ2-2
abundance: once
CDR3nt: TGCACCAGCAGCCAAGAGCTCGGGGAGCTGTTTTTT
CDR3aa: CTSSQELGELFF

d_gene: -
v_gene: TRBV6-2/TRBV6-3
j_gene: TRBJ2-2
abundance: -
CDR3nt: TGTGCCATTACCCTAGGGCTGAACACCGGGGAGCTGTTTTTT
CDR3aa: CAITLGLNTGELFF

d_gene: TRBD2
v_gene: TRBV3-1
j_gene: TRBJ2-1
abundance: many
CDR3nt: TGTGCCAGCAGCCAAGATGGACTAGCGGGGTCTGAGCAGTTCTTC
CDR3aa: CASSQDGLAGSEQFF

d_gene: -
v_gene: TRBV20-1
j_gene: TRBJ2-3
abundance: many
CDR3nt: TGCAGTGCTAGAGATATCCGGCGGGGTCACACAGATACGCAGTATTTT
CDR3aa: CSARDIRRGHTDTQYF

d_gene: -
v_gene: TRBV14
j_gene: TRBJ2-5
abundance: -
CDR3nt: TGTGCCAGCAGCCAAGGTTTTACGGAGACCCAGTACTTC
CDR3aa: CASSQGFTETQYF

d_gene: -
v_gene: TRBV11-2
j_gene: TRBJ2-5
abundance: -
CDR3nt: TGTGCCAGCAGCTTAGGGGGGATGCAAGAGACCCAGTACTTC
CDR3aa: CASSLGGMQETQYF

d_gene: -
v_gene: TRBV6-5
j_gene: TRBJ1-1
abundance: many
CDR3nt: TGTGCCAGCAGTACTATAACTGAAGCTTTCTTT
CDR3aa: CASSTITEAFF

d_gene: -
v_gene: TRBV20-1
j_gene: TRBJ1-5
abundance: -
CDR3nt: TGCAGTGCTAGACGACAGGTCGATCAGCCCCAGCATTTT
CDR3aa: CSARRQVDQPQHF

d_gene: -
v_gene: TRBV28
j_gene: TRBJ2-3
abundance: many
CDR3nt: TGTGCCAGCAGTTCAGCGGGCACAGATACGCAGTATTTT
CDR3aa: CASSSAGTDTQYF

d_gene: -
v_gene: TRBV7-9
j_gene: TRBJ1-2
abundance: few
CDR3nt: TGTGCCAGCAGCTTAGTAGAGGCAGCCCAGAACTATGGCTACACCTTC
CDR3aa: CASSLVEAAQNYGYTF

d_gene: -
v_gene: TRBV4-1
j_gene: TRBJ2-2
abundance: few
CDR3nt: TGCGCCAGCAGCCGAATCGGACATACCACCGGGGAGCTGTTTTTT
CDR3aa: CASSRIGHTTGELFF

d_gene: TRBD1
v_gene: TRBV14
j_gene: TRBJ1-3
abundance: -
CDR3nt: TGTGCCAGCAGCCAAGATGTTGGACAGGGGAGAAACACCATATATTTT
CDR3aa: CASSQDVGQGRNTIYF

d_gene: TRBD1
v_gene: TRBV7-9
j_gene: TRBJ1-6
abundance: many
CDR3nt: TGTGCCAGCAGCTTGGGGACAGGGGATTCACCCCTCCACTTT
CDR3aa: CASSLGTGDSPLHF

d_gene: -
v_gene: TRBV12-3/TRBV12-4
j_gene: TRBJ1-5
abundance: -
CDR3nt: TGTGCCAGCAGTTTAGGTTCTCCGGCTCAGCCCCAGCATTTT
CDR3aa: CASSLGSPAQPQHF

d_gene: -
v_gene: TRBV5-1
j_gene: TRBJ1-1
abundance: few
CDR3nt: TGCGCCAGCAGCTTGACGCCCGAGAACACTGAAGCTTTCTTT
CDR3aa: CASSLTPENTEAFF

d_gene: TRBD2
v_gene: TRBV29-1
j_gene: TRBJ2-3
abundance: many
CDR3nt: TGCAGCGTTGGCTCTAGCGGGGCCTCAGATACGCAGTATTTT
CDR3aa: CSVGSSGASDTQYF

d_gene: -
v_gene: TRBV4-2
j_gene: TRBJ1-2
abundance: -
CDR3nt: TGTGCCAGCAGCCAAGATTTGTCCGTAAACTATGGCTACACCTTC
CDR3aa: CASSQDLSVNYGYTF

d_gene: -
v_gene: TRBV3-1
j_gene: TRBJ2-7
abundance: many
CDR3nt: TGTGCCAGCAGCCAAGAACGGACCTTCGGGCAGTACTTC
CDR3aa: CASSQERTFGQYF

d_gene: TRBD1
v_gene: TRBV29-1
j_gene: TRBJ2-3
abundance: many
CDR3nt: TGCAGCGTTGCCGGACAGGGGGCGTTAGATACGCAGTATTTT
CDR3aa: CSVAGQGALDTQYF

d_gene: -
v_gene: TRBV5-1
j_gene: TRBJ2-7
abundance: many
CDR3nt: TGCGCCAGCAGCTTGGGGAACAGGATCGAGCAGTACTTC
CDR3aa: CASSLGNRIEQYF

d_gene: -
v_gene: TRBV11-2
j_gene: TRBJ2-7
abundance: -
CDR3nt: TGTGCCAGCAGCTTAGATCAGGCAGGGAGGCAGTACTTC
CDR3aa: CASSLDQAGRQYF

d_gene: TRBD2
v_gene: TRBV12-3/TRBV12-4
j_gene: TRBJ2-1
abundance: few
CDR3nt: TGTGCCAGCAGGAGACTAGCCCGGGAAGAGAGTGAGCAGTTCTTC
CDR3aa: CASRRLAREESEQFF

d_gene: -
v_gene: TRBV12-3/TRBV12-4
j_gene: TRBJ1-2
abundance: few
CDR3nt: TGTGCCAGCAGTCTCCGACTTTATTCCCATGGCTACACCTTC
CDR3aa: CASSLRLYSHGYTF

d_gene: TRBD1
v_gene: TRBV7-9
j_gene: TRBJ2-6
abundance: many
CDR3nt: TGTGCCAGCAGCTCGGTAATACAGGGGGCTGGGGCCAACGTCCTGACTTTC
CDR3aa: CASSSVIQGAGANVLTF

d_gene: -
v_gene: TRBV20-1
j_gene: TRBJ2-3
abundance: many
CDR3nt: TGCAGTGCCTTTGAGGGGCACACAGATACGCAGTATTTT
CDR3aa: CSAFEGHTDTQYF

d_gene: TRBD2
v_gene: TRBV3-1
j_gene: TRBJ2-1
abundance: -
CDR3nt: TGTGCCAGCAGCCCCATAGCGGGGGCCTACAATGAGCAGTTCTTC
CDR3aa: CASSPIAGAYNEQFF

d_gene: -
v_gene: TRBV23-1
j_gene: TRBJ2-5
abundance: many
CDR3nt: TGCGCCAGCACCCCTGGGAATATGCGGCTCGGGTACCAAGAGACCCAGTACTTC
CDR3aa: CASTPGNMRLGYQETQYF

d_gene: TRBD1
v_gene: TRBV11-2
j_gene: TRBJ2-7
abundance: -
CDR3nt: TGTGCCAGCCACACCGAGGGGGCTACCTACGAGCAGTACTTC
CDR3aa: CASHTEGATYEQYF

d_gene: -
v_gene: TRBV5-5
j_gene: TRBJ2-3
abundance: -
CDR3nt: TGTGCCAGCAGCTCCGGACCGACCACAAATACGCAGTATTTT
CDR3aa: CASSSGPTTNTQYF

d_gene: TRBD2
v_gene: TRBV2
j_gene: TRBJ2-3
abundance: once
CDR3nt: TGTGCCAGCAGTGTCCGGCGGGGGGGCACAGATACGCAGTATTTT
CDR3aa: CASSVRRGGTDTQYF

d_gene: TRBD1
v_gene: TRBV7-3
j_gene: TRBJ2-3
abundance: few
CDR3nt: TGTGCCACGTCTACCGGGACAGGGGGCGCAGATACGCAGTATTTT
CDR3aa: CATSTGTGGADTQYF

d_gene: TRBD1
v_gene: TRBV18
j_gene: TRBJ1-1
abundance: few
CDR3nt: TGTGCCAGCTCACCTACGACAGGGTTTGAAGCTTTCTTT
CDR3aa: CASSPTTGFEAFF

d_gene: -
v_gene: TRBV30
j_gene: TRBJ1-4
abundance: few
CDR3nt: TGTGCCTGGAGCGGGGGGAGTGAAAAACTGTTTTTT
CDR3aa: CAWSGGSEKLFF

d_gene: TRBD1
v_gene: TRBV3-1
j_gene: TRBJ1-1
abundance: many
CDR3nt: TGTGCCAGCGGGGACAGGGATACTGAAGCTTTCTTT
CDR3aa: CASGDRDTEAFF

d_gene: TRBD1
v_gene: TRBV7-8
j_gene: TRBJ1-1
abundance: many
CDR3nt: TGTGCCAGCAGCAAATGGACAGGGACTATGAACACTGAAGCTTTCTTT
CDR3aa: CASSKWTGTMNTEAFF

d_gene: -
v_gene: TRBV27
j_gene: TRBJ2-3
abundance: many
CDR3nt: TGTGCCAGCCAGACAGGCACAGATACGCAGTATTTT
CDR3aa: CASQTGTDTQYF

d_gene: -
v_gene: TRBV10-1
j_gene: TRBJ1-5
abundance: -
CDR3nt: TGCGCCAGCATGAGGGGGAAAAGCAATCAGCCCCAGCATTTT
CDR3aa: CASMRGKSNQPQHF

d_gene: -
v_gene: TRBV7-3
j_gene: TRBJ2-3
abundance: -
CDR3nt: TGTGCCAGCAGCTATGCGGCCATACCAGATACGCAGTATTTT
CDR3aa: CASSYAAIPDTQYF

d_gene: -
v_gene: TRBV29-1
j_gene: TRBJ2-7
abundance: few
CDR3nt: TGCAGCGTTGAAGATCAAGGGGACACCTACGAGCAGTACTTC
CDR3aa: CSVEDQGDTYEQYF

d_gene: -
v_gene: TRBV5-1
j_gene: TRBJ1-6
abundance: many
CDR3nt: TGCGCCAGCAGCTTGGTTCCAGGGGCGGATAATTCACCCCTCCACTTT
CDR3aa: CASSLVPGADNSPLHF

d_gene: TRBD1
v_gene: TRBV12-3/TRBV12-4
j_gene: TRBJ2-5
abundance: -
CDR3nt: TGTGCGGTGGGACAGGGGAGCGAAGAGACCCAGTACTTC
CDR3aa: CAVGQGSEETQYF

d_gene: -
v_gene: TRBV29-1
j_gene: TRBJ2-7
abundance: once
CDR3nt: TGCAGCGTTGCGTGGGCTGGAGGCGAGCAGTACTTC
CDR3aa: CSVAWAGGEQYF

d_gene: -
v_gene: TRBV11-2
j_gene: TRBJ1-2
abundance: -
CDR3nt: TGTGCCAGCAGCTTAGTGGCAGGGTACGGCTACACCTTC
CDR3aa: CASSLVAGYGYTF

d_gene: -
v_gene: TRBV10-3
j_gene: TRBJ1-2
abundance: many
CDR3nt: TGTGCCATCAGTGCAGAGCCCTTTTATGGCTACACCTTC
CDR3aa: CAISAEPFYGYTF

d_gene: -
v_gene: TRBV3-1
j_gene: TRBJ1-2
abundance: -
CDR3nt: TGTGCCAGCAGCCAAGCCCCCCCGGCGAGGGAAGGCTACACCTTC
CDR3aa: CASSQAPPAREGYTF

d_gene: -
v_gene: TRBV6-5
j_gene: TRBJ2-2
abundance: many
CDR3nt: TGTGCCAGCAGCCGTGGTGGGTCCGGGGAGCTGTTTTTT
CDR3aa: CASSRGGSGELFF

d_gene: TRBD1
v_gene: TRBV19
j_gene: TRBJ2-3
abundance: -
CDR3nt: TGTGCCAGTAGCTATGGAGCCACAGGGGTCGGCACAGATACGCAGTATTTT
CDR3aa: CASSYGATGVGTDTQYF

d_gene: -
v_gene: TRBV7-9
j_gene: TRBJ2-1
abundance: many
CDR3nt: TGTGCCAGCAGCCAAGGGACGGAGGACAATGAGCAGTTCTTC
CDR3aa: CASSQGTEDNEQFF

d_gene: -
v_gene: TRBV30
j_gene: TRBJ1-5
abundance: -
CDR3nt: TGTGCCTGGAGCCGGAATAGCAATCAGCCCCAGCATTTT
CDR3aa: CAWSRNSNQPQHF

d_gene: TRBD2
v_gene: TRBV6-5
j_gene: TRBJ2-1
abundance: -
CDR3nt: TGTGCCAGCAAAGGACTAGCGGGGGGGCCCTCCTACAATGAGCAGTTCTTC
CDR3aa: CASKGLAGGPSYNEQFF

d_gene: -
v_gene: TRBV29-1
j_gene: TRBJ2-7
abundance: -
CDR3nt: TGCAGCGCTGACCCAGGGGCCCCGCTCTACGAGCAGTACTTC
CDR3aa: CSADPGAPLYEQYF

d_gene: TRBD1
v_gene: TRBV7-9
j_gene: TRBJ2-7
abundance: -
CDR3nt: TGTGCCAGCAGCCCAGACGGGACAGGGGGTCGCGAGCAGTACTTC
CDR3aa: CASSPDGTGGREQYF

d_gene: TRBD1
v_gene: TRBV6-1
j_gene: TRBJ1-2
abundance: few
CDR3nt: TGTGCCAGCAGTGAAGCCACGGGACAGTATGGCTACACCTTC
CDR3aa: CASSEATGQYGYTF

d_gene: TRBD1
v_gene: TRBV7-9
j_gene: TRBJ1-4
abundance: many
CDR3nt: TGTGCCAGCAGCTCCCGGGACAGCAATGAAAAACTGTTTTTT
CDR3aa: CASSSRDSNEKLFF

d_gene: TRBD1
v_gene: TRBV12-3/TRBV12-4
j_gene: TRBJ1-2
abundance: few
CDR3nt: TGTGCCAGCAGTTTAACTGAGGGGGCGCGGGGCTACACCTTC
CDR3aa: CASSLTEGARGYTF

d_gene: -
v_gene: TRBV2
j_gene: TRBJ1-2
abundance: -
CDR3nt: TGTGCCAGCAGTTTAGAGGGACGATATGGCTACACCTTC
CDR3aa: CASSLEGRYGYTF

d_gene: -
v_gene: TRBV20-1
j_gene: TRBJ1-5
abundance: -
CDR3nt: TGCAGTGCCCGGGGCCGGGACAGCAATCAGCCCCAGCATTTT
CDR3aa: CSARGRDSNQPQHF

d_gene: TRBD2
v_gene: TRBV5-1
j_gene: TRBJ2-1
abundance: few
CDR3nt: TGCGCCAGCAGCTTGGGCGAGGGCGGGAGACATTACAATGAGCAGTTCTTC
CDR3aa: CASSLGEGGRHYNEQFF

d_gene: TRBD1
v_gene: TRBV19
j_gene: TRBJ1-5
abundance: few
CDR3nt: TGTGCCAGTAGTACGACAGGGGGCTTCAATCAGCCCCAGCATTTT
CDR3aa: CASSTTGGFNQPQHF